The T cell receptor beta chain described here comes from a study of blood T cell repertoires in COVID-19. At the level of the study: Sample material is recorded as cDNA or gDNA derived from T cells, B-cell-depleted T cells, or PBMCs.

Seattle-derived patients entered the study during active infection and were followed longitudinally. CDR3 length: 14 residues. Germline lookup yields CDR1 MNHNS and CDR2 SASEGT. V shed 3 bases, J shed 6 bases, and the junction held 3 bases outside the gene matches. This clone was seen only once. Per the study methods: Reference gene primer amplification yielded estimated nucleated cell counts. Method: immunoSEQ multiplex PCR; TCRdb's copy keeps in-frame clones and lacks some. Clonal size and the V and J genes are those of that table, whereas D and trimming came from the DNA. This repertoire shows 130,000 to 150,000 clones, 80% to 90% found once; its top ten account for 8%.

This receptor was taken from a woman aged 60-75 years with COVID-19, enrolled during active disease. This sequence joins TRBV6-1 and TRBJ2-2, with 8 bases identical to TRBD1. Sequencing was done on a sample of peripheral blood. The CDR3 reads CASSETQGAGELFF. CDR3 in DNA: TGTGCCAGCAGTGAGACACAGGGGGCCGGGGAGCTGTTTTTT.